These 11 T cell receptor beta chains were sequenced from one sample in a study of OX40 agonist ivuxolimab in advanced cancers. Sequencing was performed with immunoSEQ multiplex PCR; in TCRdb, only in-frame clones are kept and a portion is missing. The sample lists tens of thousands of clones, around 88% seen once, with around 25% in the top ten. Sequenced material: CD4+ or CD8+ T cells sorted from blood, taken in a trial of the OX40 agonist ivuxolimab. The receptors come from an adult with an advanced solid tumor such as melanoma, head and neck, liver or kidney cancer.

This CDR3 reads CASRNVAGHTGELFF. The CDR3 nucleotides are TGTGCCTCAAGGAATGTAGCGGGACACACCGGGGAGCTGTTTTTT. The rearrangement joins TRBV7-6 to TRBJ2-2, with 8 nucleotides matching TRBD2. CDR3 size: 15 residues. The germline V gene has CDR1 SGHVS and CDR2 FNYEAQ. After removal of 11 bases from V and 3 bases from J, the junction contained 11 bases not matched to a gene.

The chain uses TRBV6-5 and TRBJ1-5; D is perhaps TRBD1 (5 bases). Germline V gives CDR1 MNHEY, CDR2 SVGAGI. This CDR3 is 13 amino acids long. The ends were cut back, 1 base at V and 4 bases at J, with 5 bases in the middle. CDR3: CASSYYRNQPQHF. The CDR3 DNA reads TGTGCCAGCAGTTACTACAGGAATCAGCCCCAGCATTTT.

The chain links TRBV19 to TRBJ1-1; the match to TRBD1 covers 7 bases. The V gene's germline CDR1 is LNHDA and CDR2 SQIVND (reference sequence). Germline trimming cut 7 bases from V and 0 bases from J; bases unmatched to any gene: 11. The CDR3 spans 16 residues. The CDR3 coding sequence is TGTGCCAGTAAAGCCGGGACAGCACCATTGAACACTGAAGCTTTCTTT. It is translated as CASKAGTAPLNTEAFF.

The chain recombines TRBV7-9 with TRBJ2-1; 9 bases map to TRBD2. Germline V gene data show CDR1 as SEHNR and CDR2 as FQNEAQ (reference sequence). This CDR3 has 16 amino acids. V lost 1 base and J lost 4; bases outside the gene matches: 5. CDR3 loop: CASSLVAGGPYNEQFF. The CDR3 DNA is TGTGCCAGCAGCTTAGTTGCGGGAGGGCCATACAATGAGCAGTTCTTC.

This chain links TRBV10-2 with TRBJ2-7; the D gene is possibly TRBD2 (6 bases). CDR1 and CDR2 from the germline V gene are WSHSY and SAAADI. Trimming took off 4 bases at V and 7 bases at J, with 11 bases between the two ends. The CDR3 is 12 amino acids. CDR3: CASSALGREQYF. The CDR3 nucleotides are TGCGCCAGCAGTGCATTAGGGAGGGAGCAGTACTTC.

By sample fraction, this clone is medium-sized. V is TRBV7-9 and J is TRBJ2-2; D uncertain. V lost 3 bases and J lost 4, with 15 bases in between. Germline V gene sequence: CDR1 SEHNR, CDR2 FQNEAQ (reference sequence). CDR3 size: 16 residues. The CDR3 spells CASSFPGEDGTGELFF. The CDR3 DNA reads as TGTGCCAGCAGCTTTCCCGGAGAAGATGGCACCGGGGAGCTGTTTTTT.

The chain recombines TRBV4-1 with TRBJ2-7; 7 bases agree with TRBD1. With V trimmed by 4 bases and J by 4 bases, 7 bases remained unmatched. CDR3 length equals 14 residues. Germline assignment: CDR1 MGHRA and CDR2 YSYEKL. This CDR3 is CASSLGQASYEQYF. The CDR3 coding sequence is TGCGCCAGCAGCCTCGGACAGGCCTCTTACGAGCAGTACTTC.

This chain links TRBV9 with TRBJ1-1; D is perhaps TRBD1 (6 bases). Trimming removed 5 bases from V and 5 bases from J, with 19 bases in between. CDR3 length equals 15 residues. Germline lookup yields CDR1 SGDLS and CDR2 YYNGEE. In nucleotides, the CDR3 is TGTGCCAGCAGTGCCCCAGGGGCGCCGAGTACTGAAGCTTTCTTT. Encoded protein: CASSAPGAPSTEAFF.

The V and J genes are TRBV28 and TRBJ2-2, with 7 bases matching TRBD1. The CDR3 has 16 residues. V gave up 5 bases and J gave up 3 bases; unmatched junction bases: 9. CDR1 and CDR2 from the germline V gene are MDHEN and SYDVKM. CDR3: CASSRHRDSHTGELFF. For the CDR3, the DNA is TGTGCCAGCAGTCGGCACCGGGACAGCCACACCGGGGAGCTGTTTTTT.

The chain is built from TRBV13 and TRBJ2-5, with TRBD2 identical over 7 bases. The junction had 9 bases not matched to a gene; V was cut back by 6 bases and J by 2 bases. Germline CDR1 reads PRHDT; CDR2 reads FYEKMQ (reference sequence). This CDR3 has 15 residues. CDR3 coding DNA: TGTGCCAGCAGTCGGACTAGTCTAGGGCAAGAGACCCAGTACTTC. Protein sequence: CASSRTSLGQETQYF.

The J gene is TRBJ1-3, the V gene TRBV23-1; D unresolved. TRBV23-1 is assigned to the ORF class and has an uncertain function. V was clipped by 0 bases and J by 0 bases, with 15 bases between them. This CDR3 is built from 18 residues. CDR3 sequence reads: CASSQSVREGYSGNTIYF. The CDR3 region has the DNA TGCGCCAGCAGTCAATCAGTACGAGAGGGCTACTCTGGAAACACCATATATTTT.